A single sample is the source of the 6 T cell receptor beta chains below, sequenced in a study of CD8 T cells in ankylosing spondylitis (dated 2017 in TCRdb). Overall study results and their limits: Blood from ankylosing spondylitis patients appeared to be characterized by a TCR beta motif made up of eight highly homologous amino acid variants.

The library came from 5' RACE. The sequencing machine was an Illumina HiSeq 2500. Using fastp trimming at Q25 and MiXCR clonotype assembly, TCRdb reanalyzed the public sequencing data and kept in-frame beta chains. Each CDR3 protein appears once, grouped with its most common genes and DNA. Within this sample are about 220,000 distinct CDR3 sequences, with approximately 20% of them counted one time only. The ten top clones hold roughly 46% of the sample. Which antigens these TCRs recognize remains unknown. The sample comprised blood, either unsorted or a sorted T cell fraction (not recorded which). The receptors derive from a male donor with ankylosing spondylitis.

The J gene is TRBJ2-7, the V gene TRBV5-1; D gene ambiguous. CDR1 is SGHRS, CDR2 YFSETQ, per germline. The CDR3 totals 15 residues. The V end lost 0 bases, the J end lost 0 bases, and 10 bases lay between the germline ends. This chain's CDR3 is CASSLAAGLSYEQYF. DNA for the CDR3: TGCGCCAGCAGCTTGGCGGCAGGCCTCTCCTACGAGCAGTACTTC.

The CDR3 DNA follows: TGCGCCAGCAGTGAGAATTTAGGACAGAGATCCTACGAGCAGTACTTC. Amino acid sequence: CASSENLGQRSYEQYF. The rearrangement uses TRBV10-2 and TRBJ2-7; a weak D match, TRBD1 (6 bases). V lost 2 bases to trimming and J lost 1 base, with 15 bases between them. Germline V lookup: CDR1 WSHSY, CDR2 SAAADI. The length of the CDR3 is 16 residues.

This clonotype was seen more than once but under ten times. The CDR3 nucleotides are TGCAGCGTTGACGACAGGGGGAACACTGAAGCTTTCTTT. Amino acid sequence: CSVDDRGNTEAFF. The rearrangement uses TRBV29-1 and TRBJ1-1; 8 positions match TRBD1. Germline-derived CDR1 and CDR2 are SQVTM and ANQGSEA. This CDR3 has 13 residues. V shed 3 bases and J 1 base; nucleotides not matched to a gene: 1.

The J gene is TRBJ1-2, the V gene TRBV27; a weak D match, TRBD1 (5 bases). Deletions cut 2 bases from V and 0 bases from J, with 10 bases between. Per the germline V gene, CDR1 is MNHEY and CDR2 is SMNVEV (reference sequence). The length of the CDR3 is 15 residues. CDR3 nucleotide sequence: TGTGCCAGCAGTTTAGGAGGGGCAGCTAACTATGGCTACACCTTC. Translating gives CASSLGGAANYGYTF.

The genes are TRBV7-9 and TRBJ2-5; D perhaps matches TRBD1 (6 bases). The CDR3 runs to 11 residues. Germline-derived CDR1 and CDR2 are SEHNR and FQNEAQ (reference sequence). V was cut by 5 bases and J by 10 bases, with 11 bases left in between. As DNA, the CDR3 is TGTGCCAGCAGCAAGGACAGTGGCCAGTACTTC. Protein: CASSKDSGQYF.

This clonotype was seen a few times. The V and J genes are TRBV28 and TRBJ1-5, with D uncertain. V shed 3 bases and J shed 8 bases, with 14 bases lying between them. The germline gives CDR1 MDHEN, CDR2 SYDVKM. The CDR3 contains 14 residues. The CDR3, as DNA: TGTGCCAGCAGTTTCCCCCTGACCCTGAAGCCCCAGCATTTT. Translating it yields CASSFPLTLKPQHF.